These 26 T cell receptor beta chains originate from one sample sequenced in a study of cytomegalovirus exposure and HLA in healthy donors (dated by TCRdb to 2016 to 2017). The protocol used for the library was the immunoSEQ multiplex PCR assay. For the multiplex PCR, a mixture combining 60 forward primers for TCR Vbeta segments and 13 reverse primers for TCR Jbeta segments was used. TCRdb obtained this table from immuneACCESS and retained in-frame rearrangements with V and J assigned. These tables miss some clones; where compared with another copy, unresolved V genes account for less than half of the shortfall, and the remainder is unexplained. In all, the sample holds roughly 130,000 clones, and 80% to 85% of those were seen once. About 0.94% of the sample is taken by the ten largest. The source material was PBMCs. The source is a human donor in good health.

The V gene is TRBV27, the J gene TRBJ2-7; 12 nucleotides agree with TRBD2. This CDR3 region has 15 residues. J lost 0 bases, V lost 6 bases, and 3 bases had no gene match. Germline loops: CDR1 MNHEY, CDR2 SMNVEV (reference sequence). CDR3 region: CASSGLAGSSYEQYF. For the CDR3, the DNA is TGTGCCAGCAGCGGACTAGCGGGGAGCTCCTACGAGCAGTACTTC.

The V and J genes are TRBV10-2 and TRBJ2-1, with 10 bases matching TRBD1. V was pared by 8 bases and J by 9 bases, with 7 bases of the junction left unmatched. The CDR3 has 13 amino acids. CDR1 is WSHSY, CDR2 SAAADI, per germline. The CDR3 DNA reads TGCGCCAGCCGGGACAGGGGATATGGTGAGCAGTTCTTC. It is translated as CASRDRGYGEQFF.

The genes are TRBV18 and TRBJ1-1, with 8 bases identical to TRBD1. In germline, CDR1 is KGHSH, CDR2 LQKENI. The CDR3 consists of 13 residues. V lost 5 bases to trimming and J lost 5 bases; unmatched junction nucleotides: 4. The CDR3 loop reads CASSSTGETEAFF. CDR3 nucleotide sequence: TGTGCCAGCTCATCGACAGGGGAGACTGAAGCTTTCTTT.

The CDR3 bases are TGTGCCAGCAGCTTACGGCCTAGCGGGGGGCCCAAAGATACGCAGTATTTT. The encoded protein is CASSLRPSGGPKDTQYF. This chain links TRBV7-2 with TRBJ2-3, with 11 nucleotides matching TRBD2. There are 17 residues in the CDR3. V gave up 2 bases and J gave up 5 bases; unmatched junction bases: 9. Per germline, CDR1 SGHTA and CDR2 FQGNSA. Full variable domain (missing parts from reference TRBV7-2 and TRBJ2-3): GAGVSQSPSNKVTEKGKDVELRCDPISGHTALYWYRQSLGQGLEFLIYFQGNSAPDKSGLPSDRFSAERTGGSVSTLTIQRTQQEDSAVYLCASSLRPSGGPKDTQYFGPGTRLTVL.

This clone was seen once. The CDR3 spells CASRWGPNSPLHF. The DNA for the CDR3 is TGTGCCAGCAGGTGGGGGCCTAATTCACCCCTCCACTTT. This chain links TRBV7-3 with TRBJ1-6, with D possibly TRBD1 on 6 matching bases. Germline loops: CDR1 SGHTA, CDR2 FQGTGA. V shed 6 bases and J shed 6 bases, with 9 bases lying between them. This CDR3 comprises 13 residues.

This clone has just a few counts. The V call is TRBV6-1, the J call TRBJ1-1, with 9 bases fitting TRBD1. The CDR3 consists of 16 residues. The J segment lost 6 bases and the V segment lost 1 base, leaving 9 bases of the junction unmatched. The V gene's germline CDR1 is MNHNS and CDR2 SASEGT. The CDR3 coding sequence is TGTGCCAGCAGTGAAGGGGACAGGGTAGGTTTCGCTGAAGCTTTCTTT. Its translation is CASSEGDRVGFAEAFF.

The chain uses TRBV27 and TRBJ2-1; D remains unclear. Germline CDR1 and CDR2: MNHEY and SMNVEV (reference sequence). V gave up 5 bases and J gave up 5 bases, with 4 bases separating them. The CDR3 length is 11 residues. The CDR3 loop reads CASSQNNEQFF. In DNA, the CDR3 is TGTGCCAGCAGTCAGAACAATGAGCAGTTCTTC.

The chain employs TRBV6-1 and TRBJ2-5, with D possibly matching TRBD1 (5 bases). The ends were cut back, 8 bases at V and 5 bases at J, with 18 bases in the middle. This CDR3 is built from 14 residues. CDR1 MNHNS and CDR2 SASEGT come from the germline V gene. The CDR3 region has the DNA TGTGCCAGCCGTTTGGGTCAGGGCTATGAGACCCAGTACTTC. It codes for CASRLGQGYETQYF.

This chain uses TRBV4-1 with TRBJ1-2; D unresolved. The CDR3 is made up of 14 amino acids. The germline CDR1 and CDR2 sequences are MGHRA and YSYEKL. V gave up 0 bases and J gave up 4 bases, with 9 bases separating them. The CDR3 region is CASSQENSLYGYTF. The CDR3 nucleotides read TGCGCCAGCAGCCAAGAGAACAGCCTCTATGGCTACACCTTC.

The chain joins TRBV25-1 to TRBJ2-2; D gene unclear. The ends were cut back, 0 bases at V and 0 bases at J, with 8 bases in the middle. The CDR3 is 16 amino acids. The germline V gene has CDR1 MGHDK and CDR2 SYGVNS. The CDR3 DNA sequence: TGTGCCAGCAGTGAATATGAGAATTCGAACACCGGGGAGCTGTTTTTT. The encoded protein is CASSEYENSNTGELFF. Full variable domain (rest looked up from reference TRBV25-1 and TRBJ2-2): EADIYQTPRYLVIGTGKKITLECSQTMGHDKMYWYQQDPGMELHLIHYSYGVNSTEKGDLSSESTVSRIRTEHFPLTLESARPSHTSQYLCASSEYENSNTGELFFGEGSRLTVL.

The V call is TRBV7-9, the J call TRBJ1-1; D unclear. CDR3 size: 13 residues. Germline V gene data show CDR1 as SEHNR and CDR2 as FQNEAQ (reference sequence). The ends were cut back, 1 base at V and 6 bases at J, with 9 bases in the middle. The CDR3 coding sequence is TGTGCCAGCAGCTTAGAAGGAGTATCTGAAGCTTTCTTT. This codes for CASSLEGVSEAFF.

This clone came up a few times. This rearrangement joins TRBV5-5 to TRBJ1-4; D unclear. V dropped 4 bases and J dropped 8 bases, with 21 bases sitting between them. Germline CDR1 and CDR2: SGHKS and YYEKEE (reference sequence). There are 16 residues in the CDR3. CDR3 sequence reads: CASSPEGSGSVEKLFF. The CDR3 DNA reads TGTGCCAGCAGCCCCGAGGGATCCGGGAGTGTCGAAAAACTGTTTTTT.

The chain recombines TRBV5-1 with TRBJ2-7; tentative D call: TRBD2 (5 bases). This CDR3 is built from 15 residues. The germline V gene has CDR1 SGHRS and CDR2 YFSETQ. Trimming cost V 0 bases and J 4 bases, with 14 bases left between them. CDR3 sequence (DNA): TGCGCCAGCAGCTTGGTAGGACTCGCGGGTTACGAGCAGTACTTC. Translated, it gives CASSLVGLAGYEQYF.

The chain has TRBV6-6 and TRBJ1-2; possible D gene TRBD1, 6 bases. There are 12 residues in the CDR3. V was cut by 4 bases and J by 4 bases, with 7 bases left in between. CDR1 and CDR2 (germline): MNHNY, SVGAGI (reference sequence). CDR3 bases: TGTGCCAGCAGTTTACAGGGCTATGGCTACACCTTC. Its translation is CASSLQGYGYTF.

The V gene is TRBV9, the J gene TRBJ1-1; D ambiguous. CDR1 and CDR2 from the germline V gene are SGDLS and YYNGEE. Trimming left V 4 bases short and J 2 bases short, with 9 bases between. The CDR3 is 13 residues long. Written as DNA, the CDR3 is TGTGCCAGCAGCTCACCAGAAAACACTGAAGCTTTCTTT. Its protein is CASSSPENTEAFF.

With regard to this clone: A junction boundary mismatches the germline segment, possibly from a read error. The J gene is TRBJ2-3, the V gene TRBV5-6; 14 bases fit TRBD2. The CDR3 contains 14 residues. Germline V gene data show CDR1 as SGHDT and CDR2 as YYEEEE. The CDR3 nucleotides read TGTGCCAGCAGCTTGGCCTCGACTAGCGGGGGGGCGGATTTT. Translating it yields CASSLASTSGGADF.

This clone turned up a few times. The V and J genes are TRBV7-3 and TRBJ1-1; 8 bases are a match to TRBD1. Germline assignment: CDR1 SGHTA and CDR2 FQGTGA. V lost 5 bases and J lost 6; bases outside the gene matches: 11. The CDR3 totals 15 residues. CDR3 loop: CASSLIGRQGSEAFF. The CDR3 DNA reads as TGTGCCAGCAGCCTAATTGGTCGACAGGGGTCTGAAGCTTTCTTT.

This chain's CDR3 is CASSLGGQETQYF. DNA for the CDR3: TGTGCCAGCAGTTTAGGAGGCCAAGAGACCCAGTACTTC. This chain connects TRBV28 to TRBJ2-5, with D possibly TRBD2 on 5 matching bases. The CDR3 has 13 amino acids. The germline V gene encodes CDR1 MDHEN and CDR2 SYDVKM. V lost 2 bases to trimming and J lost 1 base, with 5 bases between them.

The rearrangement uses TRBV4-1 and TRBJ2-5; 7 nucleotides align to TRBD2. The ends lost 2 bases at V and 4 bases at J; junction bases unmatched: 13. The CDR3 totals 17 residues. Germline loops: CDR1 MGHRA, CDR2 YSYEKL. CDR3 protein: CASSQNPARPGGETQYF. CDR3 nucleotides: TGCGCCAGCAGCCAAAATCCCGCTAGGCCGGGGGGAGAGACCCAGTACTTC.

The CDR3: CASSLADRGGYETQYF. For the CDR3, the DNA is TGTGCCAGCAGCTTAGCGGACAGGGGGGGTTATGAGACCCAGTACTTC. The chain is built from TRBV7-2 and TRBJ2-5, with 10 bases matching TRBD1. In germline, CDR1 is SGHTA, CDR2 FQGNSA. The trim removed 0 bases at V and 5 bases at J, leaving 6 bases unmatched. This CDR3 has 16 amino acids.

V and J are TRBV5-1 and TRBJ2-7, with 10 positions matching TRBD2. V shed 2 bases, J shed 4 bases, and the junction held 15 bases outside the gene matches. The CDR3 consists of 18 residues. Germline CDR1 reads SGHRS; CDR2 reads YFSETQ. CDR3 in amino acids: CASSFTSSERGGVYEQYF. As DNA, the CDR3 is TGCGCCAGCAGCTTTACCTCGAGTGAGCGGGGGGGCGTGTACGAGCAGTACTTC.

The CDR3 DNA reads TGTGCCAGCAGCAACCGGTGTATTGAGCAGTTCTTC. Translating gives CASSNRCIEQFF. The chain employs TRBV21-1 and TRBJ2-1; the table's D call of TRBD2 was not tested on the DNA. TRBV21-1 is a listed pseudogene. The CDR3 length is 12 residues.

J is TRBJ1-2 and V is TRBV5-1; the D gene is possibly TRBD1 (6 bases). Germline values: CDR1 SGHRS, CDR2 YFSETQ. Trimming took 5 bases from V and 4 from J, leaving 15 bases between them. CDR3 length equals 14 residues. Written as DNA, the CDR3 is TGCGCCAGCAGGCCGTCCGGGACATTCTATGGCTACACCTTC. This translates into CASRPSGTFYGYTF.

The chain links TRBV7-8 to TRBJ2-1; D is possibly TRBD1 (5 bases). CDR3 size: 13 residues. The germline CDR1 and CDR2 sequences are SGHVS and FQNEAQ. The V end lost 1 base, the J end lost 6 bases, and 7 bases lay between the germline ends. The CDR3 here is CASSLGQPNEQFF. Here the CDR3 DNA reads TGTGCCAGCAGCTTAGGACAGCCCAATGAGCAGTTCTTC.

This clone is a singleton in its sample. V is TRBV14 and J is TRBJ1-5; D perhaps matches TRBD1 (5 bases). The CDR3 contains 13 residues. Deletions cut 2 bases from V and 9 bases from J, with 11 bases between. The germline V gene has CDR1 SGHDN and CDR2 FVKESK. The DNA of the CDR3 is TGTGCCAGCAGCCAATCGGGGACTGGGCCCCAGCATTTT. Protein product: CASSQSGTGPQHF.

This clone was counted a single time. V usage is TRBV2 and J usage is TRBJ1-2; maybe TRBD1 (6 bases). Germline CDR1 SNHLY, CDR2 FYNNEI. V dropped 10 bases and J dropped 2 bases, with 11 bases sitting between them. CDR3 length equals 12 residues. Written as DNA, the CDR3 is TGTGCCACTCTCAGGGGCAACTATGGCTACACCTTC. The encoded protein is CATLRGNYGYTF.